This is a list of T cell receptor beta chains from one sample in a study of CXCR3-negative and CXCR3-positive naive CD8 T cells. TCRdb re-called the 5' RACE reads and catalogs CDR3 proteins one per entry, DNA excluded. This listing includes tens of thousands of distinct CDR3 sequences. The sample consisted of naive CXCR3- CD8+ T cells from blood. These TCRs come from a human donor in good health. Some clones in this sample may be carry-over from other donors' samples. Each CDR3 is given with its conserved first and last residue.

>13|TRBJ2-2|TRBV6-4
CASSDSSSGELFF
>13|TRBJ2-7|TRBV6-6
CASSYSSTGEQYF
>15|TRBJ2-2|TRBV4-3
CASSQEPGNTGELFF
>14|TRBJ2-7|TRBV29-1
CSVAGLAGFYEQYF
>14|TRBJ2-1|TRBV29-1
CSVEGRGSYNEQFF
>16|TRBJ2-5|TRBV20-1
CSARGQRSEMWETQYF
>13|TRBJ1-1|TRBV7-2
CASSLFNVREAFF
>15|TRBJ1-1|TRBV7-9
CASSLNGAPNTEAFF
>14|TRBJ2-7|TRBV7-3
CASSLIGSGGEQYF
>15|TRBJ2-3|TRBV7-6
CASSKEGLATDTQYF
>16|TRBJ1-1|TRBV6-5
CASSYDSLGESTEAFF
>13|TRBJ2-7|TRBV6-2/TRBV6-3
CASSQTGPYEQYF
>15|TRBJ2-4|TRBV4-3
CASSQEGTPGNIQYF
>16|TRBJ2-7|TRBV12-3/TRBV12-4
CARTAGDRNLPYEQYF
>15|TRBJ1-5|TRBV10-2
CASSEGTLGNQPQHF
>17|TRBJ1-5|TRBV9
CASSVPTGSNSNQPQHF
>15|TRBJ2-1|TRBV4-3
CASRRGESSYNEQFF
>14|TRBJ1-3|TRBV15
CATSPPHAGGHIYF